These 28 T cell receptor beta chains originate from one sample sequenced in a study of cytomegalovirus exposure and HLA in healthy donors. 60 Vbeta and 13 Jbeta primers were used in PCR. Sequencing was performed with immunoSEQ multiplex PCR; in TCRdb, only in-frame clones are kept and a portion is missing. The sample contains about 160,000 clones, approximately 70% of which appear only once. The sequenced sample consisted of PBMCs. The receptors shown here come from a man younger than 35 in good health and CMV-seropositive.

The chain links TRBV6-5 to TRBJ1-3; 7 positions agree with TRBD1. This CDR3 has 14 amino acids. Germline CDR1 and CDR2: MNHEY and SVGAGI. V lost 0 bases to trimming and J lost 7 bases; unmatched junction nucleotides: 3. CDR3 in amino acids: CASSYSIRGNTIYF. CDR3 nucleotides: TGTGCCAGCAGTTACTCGATCAGGGGGAACACCATATATTTT.

This clone came up a few times. The rearrangement joins TRBV5-1 to TRBJ1-2, with 9 nucleotides matching TRBD1. CDR1 is SGHRS, CDR2 YFSETQ, per germline. Trimming took 4 bases from V and 1 from J; bases not matched to a gene: 5. CDR3 length: 15 amino acids. The CDR3 reads CASSDRQGGNYGYTF. The CDR3 DNA follows: TGCGCCAGCAGCGACCGACAGGGGGGTAACTATGGCTACACCTTC.

This clone has only a few counts. The chain links TRBV29-1 to TRBJ2-1; 8 bases are a match to TRBD2. The CDR3 sequence is 14 residues long. V dropped 5 bases and J dropped 5; count of bases not matched to a gene: 8. Germline CDR1 reads SQVTM; CDR2 reads ANQGSEA. The CDR3 region has the DNA TGCAGCGTTCATCTACTAGCGGACAACAATGAGCAGTTCTTC. This translates into CSVHLLADNNEQFF.

The gene calls are TRBV30 and TRBJ2-1; D possibly corresponds to TRBD1 (6 bases). Trimming removed 4 bases from V and 5 bases from J, with 21 bases in between. Germline CDR1 and CDR2: GTSNPN and SVGIG (reference sequence). The length of the CDR3 is 16 residues. CDR3 in amino acids: CAWKTRDTLAHNEQFF. The CDR3 coding sequence is TGTGCCTGGAAAACTCGGGACACCCTAGCTCACAATGAGCAGTTCTTC.

The chain has TRBV7-6 and TRBJ2-5; 14 nucleotides match TRBD2. This CDR3 has 15 amino acids. Germline V CDR1 and CDR2: SGHVS, FNYEAQ. The J segment lost 5 bases and the V segment lost 5 bases, leaving 4 bases of the junction unmatched. The CDR3 region is CASSPRLAGGETQYF. The DNA for the CDR3 is TGTGCCAGCAGCCCCCGACTAGCGGGGGGGGAGACCCAGTACTTC.

This clone has a handful of counts. The CDR3 reads CASSELLGRAEAFF. CDR3 DNA sequence: TGTGCCAGCAGTGAACTCTTGGGGCGTGCTGAAGCTTTCTTT. This chain uses TRBV25-1 with TRBJ1-1, with D tentatively TRBD1 (5 bases). The CDR3 extends over 14 amino acids. V shed 2 bases and J shed 6 bases, with 13 bases lying between them. Germline lookup yields CDR1 MGHDK and CDR2 SYGVNS.

This rearrangement joins TRBV19 to TRBJ2-2; 10 bases map to TRBD1. Germline V gene lookup returns CDR1 LNHDA and CDR2 SQIVND (reference sequence). V dropped 6 bases and J dropped 7; count of bases not matched to a gene: 8. This CDR3 contains 15 residues. Here the CDR3 DNA reads TGTGCCAGTAGCCCCGGGACAGGGGAGGTCGGGGAGCTGTTTTTT. It translates to CASSPGTGEVGELFF.

The rearrangement links TRBV29-1 to TRBJ2-6, with D maybe TRBD1 (5 bases). CDR1 is SQVTM, CDR2 ANQGSEA, per germline. Trimming stripped 4 bases from V and 1 base from J, with 8 bases between. The CDR3 contains 14 residues. The chain's CDR3 is CSVANRSGANVLTF. In DNA form, the CDR3 reads TGCAGCGTTGCCAACAGGTCTGGGGCCAACGTCCTGACTTTC. Full variable domain (outside the CDR3, taken from reference TRBV29-1 and TRBJ2-6): SAVISQKPSRDICQRGTSLTIQCQVDSQVTMMFWYRQQPGQSLTLIATANQGSEATYESGFVIDKFPISRPNLTFSTLTVSNMSPEDSSIYLCSVANRSGANVLTFGAGSRLTVL.

The chain links TRBV5-4 to TRBJ2-5, with 9 bases matching TRBD2. V shed 4 bases and J 4 bases; nucleotides not matched to a gene: 14. Looked up from germline, CDR1 is SGHNT and CDR2 is YYREEE (reference sequence). This CDR3 spans 17 amino acids. CDR3 in amino acids: CASSGVGGGGASETQYF. CDR3 nucleotides: TGTGCCAGCAGCGGCGTTGGGGGCGGGGGGGCGTCAGAGACCCAGTACTTC.

There are a few counts of this clone. The genes are TRBV10-3 and TRBJ2-5, with D possibly TRBD2 on 5 matching bases. Germline values: CDR1 ENHRY, CDR2 SYGVKD. V was pared by 4 bases and J by 5 bases, with 20 bases between. This CDR3 spans 16 amino acids. CDR3 residues: CAISGSKGEIGETQYF. DNA of the CDR3: TGTGCCATCAGTGGGTCGAAGGGAGAGATCGGGGAGACCCAGTACTTC.

The V call is TRBV9, the J call TRBJ1-6, with 8 bases aligning to TRBD1. Germline CDR1 reads SGDLS; CDR2 reads YYNGEE. V was pared by 4 bases and J by 9 bases, with 6 bases of the junction left unmatched. CDR3 length: 14 residues. CDR3 DNA: TGTGCCAGCAGCTCACGACAGGGGCGTTCACCCCTCCACTTT. It yields the protein CASSSRQGRSPLHF. Full variable domain (rest looked up from reference TRBV9 and TRBJ1-6): DSGVTQTPKHLITATGQRVTLRCSPRSGDLSVYWYQQSLDQGLQFLIQYYNGEERAKGNILERFSAQQFPDLHSELNLSSLELGDSALYFCASSSRQGRSPLHFGNGTRLTVT.

The J gene is TRBJ2-5, the V gene TRBV5-4; the match to TRBD2 covers 8 bases. There are 14 residues in the CDR3. From germline, CDR1 is SGHNT and CDR2 YYREEE (reference sequence). Trimming at V came to 4 bases and at J to 5 bases, leaving 7 bases not matched to a gene. The CDR3 DNA sequence: TGTGCCAGCAGCCCCTTGGGCGGGAGGGAGACCCAGTACTTC. Amino acid sequence: CASSPLGGRETQYF.

The J gene is TRBJ2-1, the V gene TRBV7-9; 7 bases map to TRBD2. The CDR3 length is 14 residues. The germline CDR1 and CDR2 sequences are SEHNR and FQNEAQ (reference sequence). After removal of 10 bases from V and 7 bases from J, the junction contained 13 bases not matched to a gene. This chain's CDR3 is CATTELSGNNEQFF. CDR3 DNA sequence: TGTGCCACCACGGAACTAAGCGGGAATAATGAGCAGTTCTTC.

The chain carries TRBV14 and TRBJ2-1; TRBD2 aligns across 13 bases. Germline loops: CDR1 SGHDN, CDR2 FVKESK. This CDR3 region has 20 residues. The trim removed 1 base at V and 0 bases at J, leaving 9 bases unmatched. Written as DNA, the CDR3 is TGTGCCAGCAGCCAAGGGGGACTAGCGGGATTCCTTTTCTCCTACAATGAGCAGTTCTTC. It yields the protein CASSQGGLAGFLFSYNEQFF.

This clone was recorded only once. This chain joins TRBV9 and TRBJ2-1; 9 bases line up with TRBD2. The germline V gene encodes CDR1 SGDLS and CDR2 YYNGEE. The J segment lost 7 bases and the V segment lost 1 base, leaving 9 bases of the junction unmatched. This CDR3 contains 16 residues. In nucleotides, the CDR3 is TGTGCCAGCAGCGTACCAATGGCGGGAGGGGGGAATGAGCAGTTCTTC. Translating it yields CASSVPMAGGGNEQFF. The variable domain in full, completed from reference TRBV9 and TRBJ2-1, reads DSGVTQTPKHLITATGQRVTLRCSPRSGDLSVYWYQQSLDQGLQFLIQYYNGEERAKGNILERFSAQQFPDLHSELNLSSLELGDSALYFCASSVPMAGGGNEQFFGPGTRLTVL.

J is TRBJ2-1 and V is TRBV30, with 11 bases aligning to TRBD1. The CDR3 is 13 residues long. Per the germline V gene, CDR1 is GTSNPN and CDR2 is SVGIG (reference sequence). V lost 8 bases to trimming and J lost 10 bases; unmatched junction nucleotides: 10. The CDR3 bases are TGTGCCAGAAACCGGGACAGGGGGACCGAGCAGTTCTTC. Translating it yields CARNRDRGTEQFF.

The rearrangement links TRBV5-1 to TRBJ2-3; 7 bases map to TRBD2. Trimming cost V 0 bases and J 2 bases; bases outside gene matches: 6. CDR1 and CDR2 (germline): SGHRS, YFSETQ. This CDR3 is 16 amino acids long. The CDR3 protein is CASSLGTRGDTDTQYF. CDR3 DNA: TGCGCCAGCAGCTTGGGTACACGGGGGGACACAGATACGCAGTATTTT. Full variable domain (missing parts from reference TRBV5-1 and TRBJ2-3): KAGVTQTPRYLIKTRGQQVTLSCSPISGHRSVSWYQQTPGQGLQFLFEYFSETQRNKGNFPGRFSGRQFSNSRSEMNVSTLELGDSALYLCASSLGTRGDTDTQYFGPGTRLTVL.

This clone was detected only a few times. The same CDR3 is also encoded by other DNA sequences in this sample. The rearrangement uses TRBV6-6 and TRBJ2-7; D assignment may be TRBD1 or TRBD2 (5 bases each). The CDR3 covers 13 residues. The germline V gene has CDR1 MNHNY and CDR2 SVGAGI (reference sequence). V shed 2 bases and J shed 3 bases, with 8 bases lying between them. CDR3 coding DNA: TGTGCCAGCAGTTACCCTGGGGGCTACGAGCAGTACGTC. It encodes CASSYPGGYEQYV.

J is TRBJ2-1 and V is TRBV7-2, with 9 bases matching TRBD2. Germline V CDR1 and CDR2: SGHTA, FQGNSA. The CDR3 runs 15 residues. Trimming cost V 1 base and J 3 bases; bases outside gene matches: 1. The CDR3 DNA reads as TGTGCCAGCAGCTTAGAAGCGGGGGGCTACAATGAGCAGTTCTTC. Its protein product is CASSLEAGGYNEQFF. Together with reference TRBV7-2 and TRBJ2-1, the CDR3 gives the full variable domain: GAGVSQSPSNKVTEKGKDVELRCDPISGHTALYWYRQSLGQGLEFLIYFQGNSAPDKSGLPSDRFSAERTGGSVSTLTIQRTQQEDSAVYLCASSLEAGGYNEQFFGPGTRLTVL.

In DNA form, the CDR3 reads TGTGCCAGCAGTTACCAAAGGACGGGAGAGCAGTACGTC. Translation gives CASSYQRTGEQYV. The rearrangement joins TRBV27 to TRBJ2-7; D is perhaps TRBD2 (5 bases). Germline V gene sequence: CDR1 MNHEY, CDR2 SMNVEV (reference sequence). The CDR3 spans 13 residues. The V and J ends lost 4 bases and 7 bases respectively, with 14 bases between them.

The chain joins TRBV5-6 to TRBJ2-2, with 9 bases matching TRBD1. This CDR3 comprises 14 residues. The germline V gene encodes CDR1 SGHDT and CDR2 YYEEEE. Trimming took 4 bases from V and 6 from J; bases not matched to a gene: 4. For the CDR3, the DNA is TGTGCCAGCAGCCGGGGACAGGGCTCCGGGGAGCTGTTTTTT. Translation gives CASSRGQGSGELFF.

V gene TRBV19 combines with J gene TRBJ1-5; 7 bases are a match to TRBD1. V lost 3 bases and J lost 4; bases outside the gene matches: 15. The CDR3 loop spans 18 amino acids. The V gene's germline CDR1 is LNHDA and CDR2 SQIVND (reference sequence). The CDR3 DNA reads as TGTGCCAGTAGTATCACCCCTCCAAGAACAGGGGCGAATCAGCCCCAGCATTTT. Amino acid sequence: CASSITPPRTGANQPQHF.

The chain has TRBV30 and TRBJ1-5; 9 bases fit TRBD1. CDR1 is GTSNPN, CDR2 SVGIG, per germline (reference sequence). Trimming cost V 1 base and J 6 bases; bases outside gene matches: 4. The CDR3 is 14 residues long. The CDR3 is CAWSAGTGPQPQHF. The CDR3 bases are TGTGCCTGGAGTGCCGGGACAGGGCCTCAGCCCCAGCATTTT.

The chain recombines TRBV9 with TRBJ1-3; possible D gene TRBD1, 6 bases. Germline CDR1 reads SGDLS; CDR2 reads YYNGEE. The V end was cut by 3 bases, the J end by 4 bases, with 11 bases between. CDR3 size: 14 residues. The CDR3 nucleotides read TGTGCCAGCAGCGAACAGGGTACCGGAAACACCATATATTTT. This gives the protein CASSEQGTGNTIYF.

The chain is built from TRBV19 and TRBJ1-1, with 9 nucleotides matching TRBD1. Unmatched junction bases numbered 9, after V lost 9 bases and J lost 10 bases. The CDR3 is made up of 12 amino acids. CDR1 and CDR2 from the germline V gene are LNHDA and SQIVND (reference sequence). CDR3 sequence reads: CASRTGGAVAFF. As DNA, the CDR3 is TGTGCCAGCCGCACAGGGGGCGCGGTAGCTTTCTTT.

The CDR3 reads CASSLAGGPWDTQYF. The CDR3 region has the DNA TGTGCCAGCAGTCTAGCGGGAGGGCCTTGGGATACGCAGTATTTT. The V and J genes are TRBV27 and TRBJ2-3, with 12 bases matching TRBD2. CDR1 is MNHEY, CDR2 SMNVEV, per germline (reference sequence). The CDR3 is 15 amino acids. With V trimmed by 5 bases and J by 6 bases, 6 bases remained unmatched.

This clone came up a few times. This chain joins TRBV5-6 and TRBJ1-1, with a possible D match to TRBD1 (5 bases). Per the germline V gene, CDR1 is SGHDT and CDR2 is YYEEEE. V was cut by 4 bases and J by 7 bases, with 17 bases left in between. This CDR3 is built from 14 residues. CDR3 in amino acids: CASSLRAGMNEAFF. For the CDR3, the DNA is TGTGCCAGCAGCCTTCGGGCAGGGATGAATGAAGCTTTCTTT. Using reference TRBV5-6 and TRBJ1-1 for the parts outside the CDR3, the full variable domain is DAGVTQSPTHLIKTRGQQVTLRCSPKSGHDTVSWYQQALGQGPQFIFQYYEEEERQRGNFPDRFSGHQFPNYSSELNVNALLLGDSALYLCASSLRAGMNEAFFGQGTRLTVV.

The genes are TRBV11-2 and TRBJ2-1; D is possibly TRBD1 (5 bases). V dropped 2 bases and J dropped 1 base, with 12 bases sitting between them. Germline V CDR1 and CDR2: SGHAT, FQNNGV. CDR3 size: 16 residues. The CDR3 protein is CASSLRAGSSYNEQFF. In nucleotides, the CDR3 is TGTGCCAGCAGCTTAAGGGCAGGGTCGTCCTACAATGAGCAGTTCTTC.